This T cell receptor beta chain was sequenced in a study of blood T cell repertoires in COVID-19. Germline CDR1 reads LGHNA; CDR2 reads YNFKEQ. The CDR3 covers 16 residues. Unmatched junction bases numbered 8, after V lost 2 bases and J lost 6 bases. Clones were read by immunoSEQ multiplex PCR, and TCRdb kept only the in-frame ones, dropping some. Of 62,000 or so clones listed, more than 75% are singletons. This chain uses TRBV4-2 with TRBJ1-1; 11 nucleotides line up with TRBD1. The source of this sequence is a human donor in a cohort sampled during active COVID-19. Sequenced material: peripheral blood. Here the CDR3 DNA reads TGTGCCAGCAGCCAACTTGGACAGGGGGCGTCTGCTGAAGCTTTCTTT. Amino acid sequence: CASSQLGQGASAEAFF.